Listed below are T cell receptor beta chains from one sample, sequenced in a study of blood T cell repertoires in COVID-19. Assay used: immunoSEQ multiplex PCR; TCRdb lists only in-frame clones, some missing. The sample has around 260,000 clones, approximately 90% seen once; the top ten hold over 2%. Sequencing was performed on peripheral blood. All receptors come from a woman aged 30 to 39 with COVID-19, enrolled during active disease. Both conserved end residues are part of each CDR3.

>TRBV10-1
CASSDSRGSPLHF
>TRBV12-3/TRBV12-4
CASRLGDTQYF
>TRBV2
CASRDVAGETQYF
>TRBV30
CAWSVRAGTNTEAFF
>TRBV6-5
CASRGTGRGGYTF
>TRBV30
CAWSLRGRGSGNTIYF
>TRBV6-1
CASSEPGGGYGYTF
>TRBV11-2
CASSPYTGGGNYGYTF
>TRBV24-1
CATSDETGYGYTF
>TRBV30
CAWSFNGLSEGYF
>TRBV10-2
CASTKGLARRDAYEQYF
>TRBV11-2
CASSLTQGVKGNTIYF
>TRBV5-5
CASSPLAGDNQPQHF
>TRBV6-5
CASRTGTGDTGELFF
>TRBV19
CASSTPGIRTEAFF
>TRBV30
CAWSVHPNTEAFF
>TRBV10-3
CAISESGLASAEQYF
>TRBV19
CASNISSGVGQFF
>TRBV19
CASRDLSGRALDEQFF
>TRBV2
CASSEPGGGQPQHF
>TRBV19
CATSGGAGYGYTF
>TRBV5-6
CASSSGARETQYF
>TRBV19
CASSKGTIGSDTQYF
>TRBV4-2
CASSPRAGGGANGYTF
>TRBV15
CATSRVSTGDASGVLEQFF
>TRBV27
CASSSGLLGEKLFF
>TRBV30
CAWSPITGDYGYTF
>TRBV27
CASSLGGSYNEQFF
>TRBV4-1
CASSQDFSGTGGSGANVLTF
>TRBV7-8
CASSLALAGSRRGTGELFF
>TRBV6-4
CASSDSALAPYNEQFF
>TRBV27
CASSYRGGTIYNEQFF
>TRBV4-1
CASSQDELAGSYNEQFF
>TRBV6-2/TRBV6-3
CASSYGTGMAEKLFF
>TRBV7-2
CASSSPDRVYGYTF
>TRBV3-1/TRBV3-2
CASSQEGDTGAATQYF
>TRBV7-9
CASSPRNTGELFF
>TRBV24-1
CATSDSPGQLMRDTQYF
>TRBV9
CASSRRQASLNEKLFF
>TRBV5-4
CASSTETGPIQYF
>TRBV5-4
CASRGRDGKNTEAFF
>TRBV7-8
CASSLGQGGRDEQFF
>TRBV7-5
CVRSHFSGEHYNEQFF
>TRBV6-5
CASSYGAVNSPLHF
>TRBV7-2
CASSLVQGASEAFF